Reported below is one T cell receptor beta chain. This sample is part of a study of shared T cell receptors in the human thymus. Trimming took 6 bases from V and 4 from J, leaving 16 bases between them. CDR3 length equals 15 residues. The germline V gene encodes CDR1 SGHNT and CDR2 YYREEE (reference sequence). The assay was immunoSEQ multiplex PCR, and TCRdb's table has in-frame clones only and misses some. The sample shows about 610,000 clones, roughly 90% of them seen only once. The same data also went into a second study, on human thymus T cells. From that second work: Finnish infants who were healthy and having corrective surgery for congenital heart defects made up the donors. From resections taken during corrective heart surgery, the thymus tissue was obtained. Biased V and J segment usage appeared in thymus and peripheral blood. Related research found strongly overlapping thymic repertoires in unrelated individuals.

Sequencing input: thymocytes. The origin of this receptor is a boy under two years old with a congenital heart defect. The chain has TRBV5-4 and TRBJ2-2; TRBD1 is a possible D gene (5 bases). The CDR3 nucleotides are TGTGCCAGCACCAAAAAAAACAGGACCACCGGGGAGCTGTTTTTT. Translation gives CASTKKNRTTGELFF.